One and the same sample provided the 28 T cell receptor beta chains below, sequenced in a study of blood T cell repertoires in COVID-19. Sequenced by immunoSEQ multiplex PCR; TCRdb stores in-frame clones only, minus some. Of more than 200,000 clones in the sample, around 83% were seen once. The material sequenced was peripheral blood. These receptors originate from a woman aged 50 to 60 with acute or convalescent COVID-19.

V gene TRBV27 combines with J gene TRBJ2-7, with D perhaps matching TRBD1 (5 bases). There are 13 residues in the CDR3. The germline V gene has CDR1 MNHEY and CDR2 SMNVEV (reference sequence). The V and J ends lost 6 bases and 0 bases respectively, with 9 bases between them. The CDR3 spells CASRGRDSYEQYF. CDR3 bases: TGTGCCAGCAGAGGCAGGGACTCCTACGAGCAGTACTTC.

The chain employs TRBV3-1 (or the pseudogene TRBV3-2) and TRBJ1-1, with D possibly matching TRBD1 (5 bases). Germline loops: CDR1 LGHDT, CDR2 YNNKEL (reference sequence). There are 15 residues in the CDR3. Trimming removed 2 bases from V and 3 bases from J, with 13 bases in between. In nucleotides, the CDR3 is TGTGCCAGCAGCCAATCACTGACAGTGTACACTGAAGCTTTCTTT. Amino acids: CASSQSLTVYTEAFF.

This clone has just a few counts. This sequence joins TRBV4-2 and TRBJ2-7; 10 bases are a match to TRBD2. J lost 3 bases, V lost 6 bases, and 17 bases had no gene match. Per the germline V gene, CDR1 is LGHNA and CDR2 is YNFKEQ. The CDR3 runs to 18 residues. The CDR3 coding sequence is TGTGCCAGCAGTAACCAAGCACCTACTAGCGGGGTTTACTACGAGCAGTACTTC. This translates into CASSNQAPTSGVYYEQYF.

The chain joins TRBV19 to TRBJ2-5, with TRBD1 identical over 10 bases. Germline values: CDR1 LNHDA, CDR2 SQIVND (reference sequence). There are 14 residues in the CDR3. The ends lost 3 bases at V and 2 bases at J; junction bases unmatched: 0. For the CDR3, the DNA is TGTGCCAGTAGTATGGACAGGGGGCAAGAGACCCAGTACTTC. Translation gives CASSMDRGQETQYF.

This clone was seen just once. The same CDR3 also results from other DNA sequences found in this sample. The V call is TRBV4-1, the J call TRBJ2-1; 13 nucleotides align to TRBD2. V lost 4 bases to trimming and J lost 0 bases; unmatched junction nucleotides: 6. CDR1 is MGHRA and CDR2 is YSYEKL in the germline V gene. The CDR3 has 18 residues. CDR3 coding DNA: TGCGCCAGCAGCCTAGGACTAGCGGGAGAGTCCTCCTACAATGAGCAGTTCTTC. Protein product: CASSLGLAGESSYNEQFF.

For the CDR3, the DNA is TGTGCCAGCAGCGTAGCACTAGCGGGCACAGATACGCAGTATTTT. Protein product: CASSVALAGTDTQYF. V gene TRBV9 combines with J gene TRBJ2-3; 8 bases align to TRBD2. Trimming at V came to 0 bases and at J to 1 base, leaving 1 base not matched to a gene. Germline V CDR1 and CDR2: SGDLS, YYNGEE. This CDR3 region has 15 residues.

For this clone: The same CDR3 is also encoded by other DNA sequences in this sample. In nucleotides, the CDR3 is TGTGCCAGCTCCCGACAGGGCTACGAGCAGTACTTC. This sequence encodes CASSRQGYEQYF. The rearrangement joins TRBV18 to TRBJ2-7, with 7 positions matching TRBD1. The germline V gene has CDR1 KGHSH and CDR2 LQKENI. Trimming cost V 6 bases and J 3 bases; bases outside gene matches: 2. The CDR3 length is 12 residues.

This rearrangement joins TRBV4-1 to TRBJ2-3, with TRBD2 as a possible D gene (7 bases). V lost 4 bases to trimming and J lost 3 bases, with 23 bases between them. This CDR3 is built from 18 residues. CDR1 and CDR2 (germline): MGHRA, YSYEKL. The CDR3, as DNA: TGCGCCAGCAGCCCATCTTCGTGGGGGGGGCTTGGGACAGATACGCAGTATTTT. This translates into CASSPSSWGGLGTDTQYF.

V is TRBV15 and J is TRBJ2-4, with D perhaps TRBD2 (6 bases). V lost 0 bases and J lost 10, with 10 bases in between. CDR1 LNHNV and CDR2 YYDKDF come from the germline V gene (reference sequence). This CDR3 contains 13 residues. DNA of the CDR3: TGTGCCACCAGCAGAGATACTAGCCAAATTCAGTACTTC. Its translation is CATSRDTSQIQYF.

The V and J genes are TRBV2 and TRBJ2-5, with TRBD1 matching 7 bases. Germline trimming cut 6 bases from V and 5 bases from J; bases unmatched to any gene: 12. The CDR3 length is 15 residues. Germline CDR1 is SNHLY and CDR2 is FYNNEI. The CDR3 nucleotides are TGTGCCAGCAGGCCCCAGAGGGGGCGAGGGGAGACCCAGTACTTC. This translates into CASRPQRGRGETQYF.

The chain has TRBV29-1 and TRBJ1-2, with 7 bases that match TRBD1. CDR3 length: 13 amino acids. J was trimmed by 4 bases and V by 0 bases; bases with no gene match: 2. Germline CDR1 SQVTM, CDR2 ANQGSEA. The CDR3 coding sequence is TGCAGCGTTGAAGATCCAGGGGGCTATGGCTACACCTTC. Its translation is CSVEDPGGYGYTF.

The chain carries TRBV5-1 and TRBJ2-3; 7 bases are a match to TRBD1. Germline CDR1 reads SGHRS; CDR2 reads YFSETQ. This CDR3 is built from 12 residues. J was trimmed by 5 bases and V by 7 bases; bases with no gene match: 4. The CDR3 DNA is TGCGCCAGCGGGGACAGTCTAGATACGCAGTATTTT. Translating it yields CASGDSLDTQYF.

V gene TRBV18 combines with J gene TRBJ2-7; D remains ambiguous. CDR1 KGHSH and CDR2 LQKENI come from the germline V gene. V dropped 6 bases and J dropped 0 bases, with 15 bases sitting between them. This CDR3 contains 15 residues. CDR3 nucleotides: TGTGCCAGCTCTCCATCGACTGGCAGCTCCTACGAGCAGTACTTC. Protein sequence: CASSPSTGSSYEQYF.

The chain couples TRBV6-1 to TRBJ2-7, with D uncertain. Trimming removed 2 bases at V and 4 bases at J, with 18 bases between. Germline CDR1 MNHNS, CDR2 SASEGT. The CDR3 has 16 amino acids. The CDR3 region is CASSELTGLIRYEQYF. As DNA, the CDR3 is TGTGCCAGCAGTGAATTGACGGGTTTAATTAGGTACGAGCAGTACTTC.

The genes are TRBV7-9 and TRBJ2-2; 7 bases match TRBD1. Trimming took 4 bases from V and 0 from J; bases not matched to a gene: 2. The CDR3 is made up of 15 amino acids. Germline V gives CDR1 SEHNR, CDR2 FQNEAQ (reference sequence). The DNA for the CDR3 is TGTGCCAGCAGCTATGGACAGGCGAACACCGGGGAGCTGTTTTTT. This gives the protein CASSYGQANTGELFF. Complete variable domain (other parts from reference TRBV7-9 and TRBJ2-2): DTGVSQNPRHKITKRGQNVTFRCDPISEHNRLYWYRQTLGQGPEFLTYFQNEAQLEKSRLLSDRFSAERPKGSFSTLEIQRTEQGDSAMYLCASSYGQANTGELFFGEGSRLTVL.

The genes are TRBV6-1 and TRBJ2-1; D is unclear. V gave up 3 bases and J gave up 4 bases, with 7 bases separating them. The CDR3 has 13 amino acids. Germline-derived CDR1 and CDR2 are MNHNS and SASEGT. The CDR3 is CASSDERYNEQFF. The DNA for the CDR3 is TGTGCCAGCAGTGATGAGCGATACAATGAGCAGTTCTTC.

This chain uses TRBV18 with TRBJ2-3; 7 nucleotides agree with TRBD1. This CDR3 contains 14 residues. Germline CDR1 and CDR2: KGHSH and LQKENI. The trim removed 4 bases at V and 2 bases at J, leaving 3 bases unmatched. The CDR3 sequence: CASSRGTDTDTQYF. The CDR3 DNA sequence: TGTGCCAGCTCACGGGGGACAGACACAGATACGCAGTATTTT.

The genes are TRBV28 and TRBJ1-2; D is undetermined. CDR3 length: 15 residues. With 2 bases removed from V and 4 bases from J, the gap between germline ends came to 14 bases. Germline CDR1 and CDR2: MDHEN and SYDVKM. The CDR3 is CASSLISPPGYGYTF. Here the CDR3 DNA reads TGTGCCAGCAGTTTAATCTCTCCACCAGGCTATGGCTACACCTTC.

Regarding this clone: Other DNA sequences within the sample encode an identical CDR3. This chain links TRBV10-3 with TRBJ2-7; D possibly corresponds to TRBD2 (5 bases). From germline, CDR1 is ENHRY and CDR2 SYGVKD. The CDR3 runs 14 residues. V dropped 0 bases and J dropped 4 bases, with 10 bases sitting between them. This chain's CDR3 is CAISESGRGYEQYF. CDR3 nucleotides: TGTGCCATCAGTGAGTCGGGCCGGGGATACGAGCAGTACTTC.

This chain uses TRBV14 with TRBJ2-5; 10 positions agree with TRBD2. The CDR3 covers 15 residues. J lost 4 bases, V lost 0 bases, and 2 bases had no gene match. Germline V lookup: CDR1 SGHDN, CDR2 FVKESK. CDR3 protein: CASSQDRLAGETQYF. DNA of the CDR3: TGTGCCAGCAGCCAAGATAGACTAGCGGGAGAGACCCAGTACTTC.

The V and J genes are TRBV7-2 and TRBJ2-7; 10 bases agree with TRBD1. Looked up from germline, CDR1 is SGHTA and CDR2 is FQGNSA. The CDR3 is 15 residues long. Trimming at V came to 5 bases and at J to 2 bases, leaving 6 bases not matched to a gene. This CDR3 reads CASSRPGTGAYEQYF. The CDR3 region has the DNA TGTGCCAGCAGCCGCCCCGGGACAGGGGCCTACGAGCAGTACTTC. Variable domain in full (rest from reference TRBV7-2 and TRBJ2-7): GAGVSQSPSNKVTEKGKDVELRCDPISGHTALYWYRQSLGQGLEFLIYFQGNSAPDKSGLPSDRFSAERTGGSVSTLTIQRTQQEDSAVYLCASSRPGTGAYEQYFGPGTRLTVT.

The chain employs TRBV11-2 and TRBJ2-1; 10 bases are a match to TRBD2. Germline values: CDR1 SGHAT, CDR2 FQNNGV. Unmatched junction bases numbered 9, after V lost 6 bases and J lost 7 bases. The CDR3 length is 15 residues. CDR3 DNA sequence: TGTGCCAGCAGTCCAGGACTAGCGGAGGGAAATGAGCAGTTCTTC. Translated: CASSPGLAEGNEQFF.

The V call is TRBV3-1 (or the pseudogene TRBV3-2), the J call TRBJ1-1; D unclear. Germline loops: CDR1 LGHDT, CDR2 YNNKEL (reference sequence). The V gene lost 4 bases and the J gene lost 2 bases, with 8 bases spanning the gap. This CDR3 has 13 amino acids. DNA of the CDR3: TGTGCCAGCAGCCGACTGCTCAACACTGAAGCTTTCTTT. Protein sequence: CASSRLLNTEAFF.

The chain has TRBV11-2 and TRBJ2-4; 7 nucleotides align to TRBD2. CDR1 and CDR2 from the germline V gene are SGHAT and FQNNGV. The CDR3 has 15 residues. The V gene end was trimmed by 3 bases and the J gene end by 6 bases; junction bases not matched to a gene: 8. The CDR3 sequence: CASSFFPGGGNIQYF. CDR3 DNA sequence: TGTGCCAGCAGCTTCTTCCCGGGAGGAGGAAACATTCAGTACTTC.

This rearrangement joins TRBV5-4 to TRBJ2-1; 8 bases are a match to TRBD2. The CDR3 is 12 amino acids. Germline trimming cut 6 bases from V and 9 bases from J; bases unmatched to any gene: 5. Per germline, CDR1 SGHNT and CDR2 YYREEE (reference sequence). The CDR3 DNA sequence: TGTGCCAGCACTCCGGGGGGGGGTGAGCAGTTCTTC. This gives the protein CASTPGGGEQFF.

This clone was observed a single time. This chain joins TRBV21-1 and TRBJ2-3; the table's D gene call, TRBD2, was not cross checked with the DNA. TRBV21-1 is labeled a pseudogene. This CDR3 is built from 14 residues. CDR3 loop: CASSKTRGTDTQYF. The CDR3 DNA sequence: TGTGCCAGCAGCAAGACTAGAGGCACAGATACGCAGTATTTT.

This clone was detected once. The J gene is TRBJ2-3, the V gene TRBV2; the match to TRBD2 covers 9 bases. CDR1 SNHLY and CDR2 FYNNEI come from the germline V gene. This CDR3 has 14 residues. Trimming cost V 7 bases and J 2 bases; bases outside gene matches: 4. CDR3 protein: CASIAGDFTDTQYF. CDR3 DNA: TGTGCCAGCATAGCGGGGGACTTCACAGATACGCAGTATTTT.

The J gene is TRBJ2-7, the V gene TRBV6-6; 7 bases match TRBD1. The CDR3 sequence is 12 residues long. Germline trimming cut 8 bases from V and 4 bases from J; bases unmatched to any gene: 5. CDR1 and CDR2 from the germline V gene are MNHNY and SVGAGI (reference sequence). CDR3 DNA: TGTGCCAGCTCCAACAGGGGTTACGAGCAGTACTTC. Its translation is CASSNRGYEQYF.